The sequence of this TCR beta chain was determined in a study of shared clonotypes between healthy human individuals. Only in-frame clones appear in the TCRdb table, and some are missing; sequencing was by immunoSEQ multiplex PCR. The sample lists roughly 1,100,000 clones; roughly 80% were seen once. This CDR3 is 15 amino acids long. In germline, CDR1 is SGHRS, CDR2 YFSETQ. The V end was cut by 4 bases, the J end by 5 bases, with 16 bases between. The sample taken for sequencing was memory CD4+ T cells sorted from blood. Subset reported: CD45RA-negative fraction. The J gene is TRBJ2-1, the V gene TRBV5-1, with D possibly TRBD1 on 5 matching bases. This receptor was identified in a man aged 18 to 35 in good health. The DNA of the CDR3 is TGCGCCAGCAGCCCCCTAGGGGCGATCAACAATGAGCAGTTCTTC. It codes for CASSPLGAINNEQFF.